A selection of T cell receptor beta chains follows, all from one sample in a study of T cells after yellow fever vaccination. TCRdb passed the 5' RACE reads through MiXCR, listing each CDR3 protein once. The sample records hundreds of thousands of distinct CDR3 sequences, about 6.2% being singletons. Source: PBMCs, taken 5 days after the yellow fever booster vaccination. The receptor source for this set is a man aged 25 to 40 who received the YFV17D yellow fever vaccine. The CDR3 runs from the conserved cysteine through the conserved F or W. The D gene is left open where the match is weak. Not every row has a clone size; where given, it reads once, few, many or a size class.

J | V | size | D | CDR3 | DNA
TRBJ1-1 | TRBV12-3/TRBV12-4 | few | TRBD1 | CASSSGQGPTNTEAFF | TGTGCCAGCAGTTCGGGACAGGGGCCCACGAACACTGAAGCTTTCTTT
TRBJ2-1 | TRBV20-1 | many | TRBD2 | CSAEGGLADIYNEQFF | TGCAGTGCTGAAGGGGGACTAGCGGACATCTACAATGAGCAGTTCTTC
TRBJ2-7 | TRBV20-1 | few | - | CSATRQSYEQYF | TGCAGTGCTACACGTCAGTCCTACGAGCAGTACTTC
TRBJ2-3 | TRBV5-1 | many | TRBD1 | CASSSGTGGDTQYF | TGCGCCAGCAGCTCCGGGACAGGGGGAGATACGCAGTATTTT
TRBJ2-1 | TRBV6-5 | - | - | CASCYSPRGGEQFF | TGTGCCAGCTGTTACTCGCCTAGAGGGGGTGAGCAGTTCTTC
TRBJ2-1 | TRBV9 | - | TRBD2 | CASSVTSGDYNEQFF | TGTGCCAGCAGCGTTACTAGCGGAGACTACAATGAGCAGTTCTTC
TRBJ2-3 | TRBV20-1 | - | TRBD2 | CSATGLAGVEDTQYF | TGCAGTGCCACGGGACTAGCGGGAGTAGAAGATACGCAGTATTTT
TRBJ2-7 | TRBV7-2 | few | TRBD2 | CASSLQTSGPYEQYF | TGTGCCAGCAGCTTACAGACTAGCGGGCCATACGAGCAGTACTTC
TRBJ1-5 | TRBV10-2 | - | - | CASSEGGPQHF | TGCGCCAGCAGTGAGGGGGGGCCCCAGCATTTT
TRBJ2-2 | TRBV18 | few | - | CASSPHQASENTGELFF | TGTGCCAGCTCACCACACCAGGCGAGCGAGAACACCGGGGAGCTGTTTTTT
TRBJ2-6 | TRBV4-3 | many | - | CASSQGGSGANVLTF | TGCGCCAGCAGCCAAGGAGGCTCTGGGGCCAACGTCCTGACTTTC
TRBJ2-3 | TRBV9 | - | - | CASSVGASDSTDTQYF | TGTGCCAGCAGCGTAGGGGCTAGCGATAGCACAGATACGCAGTATTTT
TRBJ2-5 | TRBV29-1 | few | - | CSVAARETQYF | TGCAGCGTTGCCGCGAGAGAGACCCAGTACTTC
TRBJ2-2 | TRBV30 | many | - | CACPRRGGTGELFF | TGTGCCTGTCCCCGAAGGGGGGGCACCGGGGAGCTGTTTTTT
TRBJ2-7 | TRBV28 | - | TRBD2 | CASDRVGGEQYF | TGTGCCAGCGACCGGGTCGGGGGGGAGCAGTACTTC
TRBJ2-5 | TRBV20-1 | few | TRBD2 | CSARLAGEGETQYF | TGCAGTGCTAGACTTGCGGGAGAGGGAGAGACCCAGTACTTC
TRBJ2-7 | TRBV20-1 | many | TRBD1 | CSAAGTGSEQYF | TGCAGTGCTGCCGGGACAGGGAGCGAGCAGTACTTC
TRBJ2-3 | TRBV25-1 | - | - | CASSGGYTQYF | TGTGCCAGCAGTGGTGGGTACACGCAGTATTTT
TRBJ2-7 | TRBV5-4 | few | TRBD1 | CASSYQGAGFSYEQYF | TGTGCCAGCAGCTACCAGGGGGCGGGTTTCTCCTACGAGCAGTACTTC
TRBJ2-7 | TRBV19 | few | - | CASSAKSYEQYF | TGTGCCAGTAGTGCGAAATCCTACGAGCAGTACTTC
TRBJ2-4 | TRBV4-2 | many | - | CASSLGWAAKNIQYF | TGTGCCAGCAGCCTCGGGTGGGCGGCCAAAAACATTCAGTACTTC
TRBJ2-2 | TRBV29-1 | many | - | CSVRGYTGELFF | TGCAGCGTTCGCGGATACACCGGGGAGCTGTTTTTT
TRBJ2-1 | TRBV7-9 | - | TRBD1 | CASSTPGTGHNEQFF | TGTGCCAGCAGCACACCCGGGACAGGGCACAATGAGCAGTTCTTC
TRBJ2-3 | TRBV5-1 | few | TRBD2 | CASGGLAGGPDTQYF | TGCGCCAGCGGAGGACTAGCGGGAGGCCCAGATACGCAGTATTTT
TRBJ2-1 | TRBV7-2 | many | - | CASSVPPNINEQFF | TGTGCCAGCAGCGTACCCCCGAATATTAATGAGCAGTTCTTC
TRBJ1-1 | TRBV7-2 | - | - | CASSLTAPLSLEAFF | TGTGCCAGCAGCTTGACAGCCCCCCTATCCCTTGAAGCTTTCTTT
TRBJ2-3 | TRBV28 | many | - | CASFQYTDTQYF | TGTGCCAGCTTTCAGTACACAGATACGCAGTATTTT